The rows below give T cell receptor beta chains drawn from one sample of a study of blood T cell repertoires in COVID-19. The assay was immunoSEQ multiplex PCR, and TCRdb's table has in-frame clones only and misses some. The sample records tens of thousands of clones, 80% to 95% being singletons. The sequenced sample was peripheral blood. The receptors stem from a man in his forties or fifties with active COVID-19. CDR3s include the opening cysteine and the closing phenylalanine or tryptophan. D genes are given only for firm matches. Size is omitted from some rows. Given values are once, few, many or a class for expanded clones.

D gene: NA
J gene: TRBJ2-1
CDR3 length: 15
V gene: TRBV4-1
clone size: NA
CDR3 protein: CASSQARGPGNEQFF
CDR3 DNA: TGCGCCAGCAGCCAAGCTCGTGGTCCGGGGAATGAGCAGTTCTTC

D gene: TRBD1
J gene: TRBJ1-2
CDR3 length: 13
V gene: TRBV7-8
clone size: NA
CDR3 protein: CASSLPGGYGYTF
CDR3 DNA: TGTGCCAGCAGCTTACCAGGGGGCTATGGCTACACCTTC

D gene: TRBD1
J gene: TRBJ2-7
CDR3 length: 13
V gene: TRBV12-3/TRBV12-4
clone size: NA
CDR3 protein: CASRGQGNYEQYF
CDR3 DNA: TGTGCCAGCAGGGGACAGGGGAACTACGAGCAGTACTTC

D gene: NA
J gene: TRBJ2-5
CDR3 length: 14
V gene: TRBV4-2
clone size: NA
CDR3 protein: CASSHRWGGETQYF
CDR3 DNA: TGTGCCAGCAGCCACCGATGGGGGGGCGAGACCCAGTACTTC

D gene: NA
J gene: TRBJ1-5
CDR3 length: 15
V gene: TRBV2
clone size: few
CDR3 protein: CASSGGGSRNQPQHF
CDR3 DNA: TGTGCCAGCAGTGGCGGAGGCTCGCGCAATCAGCCCCAGCATTTT

D gene: NA
J gene: TRBJ1-5
CDR3 length: 14
V gene: TRBV15
clone size: few
CDR3 protein: CATSSEQINQPQHF
CDR3 DNA: TGTGCCACCAGCAGCGAACAGATTAATCAGCCCCAGCATTTT

D gene: NA
J gene: TRBJ2-2
CDR3 length: 19
V gene: TRBV10-3
clone size: NA
CDR3 protein: CAISELREPGTPITGELFF
CDR3 DNA: TGTGCCATCAGTGAGTTGCGGGAGCCCGGGACACCGATCACCGGGGAGCTGTTTTTT

D gene: NA
J gene: TRBJ1-2
CDR3 length: 16
V gene: TRBV11-2
clone size: NA
CDR3 protein: CASSPNLGAVNYGYTF
CDR3 DNA: TGTGCCAGCAGCCCGAACCTAGGGGCAGTTAACTATGGCTACACCTTC

D gene: NA
J gene: TRBJ2-1
CDR3 length: 15
V gene: TRBV15
clone size: NA
CDR3 protein: CATSREAHSYNEQFF
CDR3 DNA: TGTGCCACCAGCAGAGAAGCCCACTCCTACAATGAGCAGTTCTTC

D gene: NA
J gene: TRBJ1-2
CDR3 length: 13
V gene: TRBV5-6
clone size: few
CDR3 protein: CASSFTGFGGYTF
CDR3 DNA: TGTGCCAGCAGCTTCACAGGGTTCGGAGGCTACACCTTC

D gene: NA
J gene: TRBJ2-7
CDR3 length: 15
V gene: TRBV5-1
clone size: NA
CDR3 protein: CASSKGWDSVNEQYF
CDR3 DNA: TGCGCCAGCAGTAAGGGGTGGGACTCAGTAAACGAGCAGTACTTC

D gene: NA
J gene: TRBJ1-4
CDR3 length: 15
V gene: TRBV28
clone size: NA
CDR3 protein: CASSPPWRFGEKLFF
CDR3 DNA: TGTGCCAGCAGTCCCCCTTGGAGGTTTGGGGAAAAACTGTTTTTT

D gene: TRBD2
J gene: TRBJ2-7
CDR3 length: 18
V gene: TRBV13
clone size: NA
CDR3 protein: CASSGEGTSGGTAYEQYF
CDR3 DNA: TGTGCCAGCAGCGGAGAGGGGACTAGCGGGGGGACCGCCTACGAGCAGTACTTC